This T cell receptor beta chain was observed in a study of neurological immune-mediated disorders. Unsorted libraries were prepared from 2 million PBMCs held at -80 C. CDR1 and CDR2 (germline): MGHDK, SYGVNS. V lost 10 bases to trimming and J lost 2 bases; unmatched junction nucleotides: 7. The CDR3 length is 13 residues. This clonotype was counted many times. TCRdb used MiXCR to reprocess the 5' RACE reads, holding one entry per CDR3 protein. The sample has 35,000 to 45,000 distinct CDR3 sequences, roughly 7% seen once; the top ten hold about 4.6%. This clonotype was sampled from a middle-aged woman in good health. V and J are TRBV25-1 and TRBJ1-1, with 7 nucleotides matching TRBD1. Source material: PBMCs. CDR3 coding DNA: TGTGCCACCGTAGACAGGGTCAACACTGAAGCTTTCTTT. It is translated as CATVDRVNTEAFF.